The 30 T cell receptor beta chains in this list originate from one sample, sequenced in a study of CD8+ T cells in alopecia areata. Extracted RNA was reverse transcribed, and the resulting cDNA served as sequencing template. The data were produced by immunoSEQ multiplex PCR, yet TCRdb's version contains in-frame clones alone and is incomplete. Observed in the sample are more than 90,000 clones, none of them singletons. Sequencing input: lesional skin. These receptors originate from a C3H/HeJ mouse with alopecia areata. MHC haplotype here: H2-k.

In regard to this clone: The genes are named according to mouse. The CDR3 extends 4 residues past the end of the read, so its final part is completed from the germline J gene. The chain is built from TRBV13-2 and TRBJ1-1; D call uncertain. This CDR3 contains 13 residues. Germline-derived CDR1 and CDR2 are NNHNN and SYGAGS (reference sequence). CDR3: CASGDAIRSEVFF. The CDR3 bases that were read are TGTGCCAGCGGTGATGCGATCAGATCA.

For this clone: Each gene name is a mouse one. The CDR3 bases that were read are TGTGCTAGCAGTTTATTCTGGGGGGGCGCGAAGGGAAACACCGGG. This encodes CASSLFWGGAKGNTG. Given in full, the CDR3 is CASSLFWGGAKGNTGQLYF. The chain uses TRBV29 and TRBJ2-2, with 10 positions matching TRBD2. The read halts 4 residues ahead of the CDR3 end, with the missing end drawn from the germline J gene. Trimming at V came to 1 base and at J to 1 base, leaving 9 bases not matched to a gene. The V gene's germline CDR1 is MSHET and CDR2 SYDVDS. The CDR3 loop spans 19 amino acids.

This clone was observed a few times. Mouse names are used for the genes. The CDR3 goes on 4 residues after the read ends, and that part is filled in from the germline J gene. The V and J genes are TRBV16 and TRBJ2-2; D is unclear. With 5 bases removed from V and 4 bases from J, the gap between germline ends came to 5 bases. CDR3 length: 12 residues. Germline CDR1 and CDR2: SGHSA and FRNQAP. CDR3 DNA (partial): TGTGCAAGCAGCCCTGGCACCGGG. Its translation is CASSPGTG. The entire CDR3 sequence reads CASSPGTGQLYF. Combining the CDR3 with reference TRBV16 and TRBJ2-2 gives the whole variable domain NAGVIQTPRHKVTGKGQEATLWCEPISGHSAVFWYRQTIVQGLEFLTYFRNQAPIDDSGMPKERFSAQMPNQSHSTLKIQSTQPQDSAVYLCASSPGTGQLYFGEGSKLTVL.

Only a few counts were recorded for this clone. These gene names are mouse names. The read comes to an end 4 residues before the CDR3 does, leaving the germline J gene to fill in the end. The chain carries TRBV1 and TRBJ2-7; 12 nucleotides line up with TRBD2. The CDR3 has 15 amino acids. CDR1 and CDR2 from the germline V gene are NSQYPW and LRSPGD (reference sequence). CDR3 DNA (partial): TGCACCTGCAGTGCTCTGACTGGGGGGGCTGAT. Protein: CTCSALTGGAD. The whole CDR3 sequence reads CTCSALTGGADEQYF.

Worth noting for this clone: The gene names given are mouse names. The DNA ends 4 residues before the CDR3 does, and the rest of the CDR3 is filled in from the germline J gene. The rearrangement uses TRBV1 and TRBJ2-2, with 10 nucleotides matching TRBD1. CDR3 size: 17 residues. V dropped 1 base and J dropped 3; count of bases not matched to a gene: 5. Germline CDR1 is NSQYPW and CDR2 is LRSPGD (reference sequence). CDR3 region: CTCSAGTGGRDTGQLYF. The DNA read from the CDR3 is TGCACCTGCAGTGCAGGGACAGGGGGAAGAGACACCGGG.

Note on this clone: The gene names given are mouse names. The read is 4 residues too short to cover the CDR3 end, so that end is filled in from the germline J gene. This chain connects TRBV19 to TRBJ2-3; 9 positions agree with TRBD1. V lost 5 bases to trimming and J lost 0 bases; unmatched junction nucleotides: 10. Germline V lookup: CDR1 FNHDT, CDR2 SITEND (reference sequence). This CDR3 comprises 17 residues. The CDR3: CASRNPGTGRSAETLYF. CDR3 DNA (partial): TGTGCCAGCAGAAACCCCGGGACAGGGAGAAGTGCAGAA.

This clone was seen at least ten times. Mouse gene names and germline throughout. The read terminates 4 residues before the CDR3 end, so the remaining end is supplied by the germline J gene. The gene calls are TRBV13-3 and TRBJ2-1; weak D call: TRBD1 (5 bases). Deletions cut 0 bases from V and 0 bases from J, with 7 bases between. The CDR3 has 15 amino acids. Germline values: CDR1 NNHDY, CDR2 SYVADS. CDR3 residues: CASSDVRVNYAEQFF. The covered CDR3 bases are TGTGCCAGCAGTGATGTCAGGGTTAACTATGCT.

In the case of this clone: Germline and genes here are mouse. The part of the CDR3 DNA that was read is TGCACCTGCAGTGCAGAACTGTTTGCT. This translates into CTCSAELFA. The full CDR3 is CTCSAELFAEQFF. The chain recombines TRBV1 with TRBJ2-1, with unresolved D. The CDR3 is cut off 4 residues early in the read; its end comes from the germline J gene. The germline CDR1 and CDR2 sequences are NSQYPW and LRSPGD (reference sequence). CDR3 length equals 13 residues. V was cut by 0 bases and J by 6 bases, with 6 bases left in between.

About this clone: The listed genes are named as in mouse. Read coverage stops 4 residues before the CDR3 terminus; the germline J gene supplies the remainder. This chain joins TRBV14 and TRBJ2-7; TRBD2 matches 8 bases. With 5 bases clipped from V and 0 bases from J, the junction kept 4 bases outside the gene matches. Germline values: CDR1 SGHDT, CDR2 FRDEAV. The CDR3 has 14 residues. CDR3 DNA, as far as it was read: TGTGCCAGCAGCCACTGGGGGAGCTCCTAT. Amino acid sequence: CASSHWGSSY. The whole CDR3 sequence is CASSHWGSSYEQYF.

This clone was observed many times. DNA and listed protein disagree at residue 11, so the protein shown here was translated from the DNA. Genes and germline are mouse. The CDR3 extends 3 residues past the end of the read, so its final part is completed from the germline J gene. The chain couples TRBV13-3 to TRBJ1-6, with TRBD1 as a possible D gene (6 bases). TRBJ1-6 is assigned to the ORF class and has an uncertain function. V was pared by 6 bases and J by 4 bases, with 11 bases between. This CDR3 spans 14 amino acids. Germline assignment: CDR1 NNHDY and CDR2 SYVADS. The CDR3 here is CASNQGIYNSPLYF. Incomplete CDR3 DNA: TGTGCCAGCAACCAGGGGATTTATAATTCGCCC.

As to this clone: The germline gene is not matched at one end of the junction; a read error may be the cause. Genes and germline come from the mouse. The read ends 4 residues before the CDR3 terminus; that terminus is restored from the germline J gene. The V call is TRBV13-2, the J call TRBJ2-1; D is possibly TRBD2 (6 bases). The CDR3 is 16 residues long. Per the germline V gene, CDR1 is NNHNN and CDR2 is SYGAGS (reference sequence). Partial CDR3 DNA: TGTGCCGGCGGTGATGCCTGGGGCCCTAACTATGCT. Protein: CAGGDAWGPNYA. The full CDR3 reads CAGGDAWGPNYAEQFF.

In this sample, this clone turned up a few times. The DNA translation disagrees with the TCRdb protein at residue 13, so the protein in this description comes from the DNA. Mouse gene names and germline throughout. CDR3 in amino acids: CTCSAPNKNSGNTLYF. The sequenced part of the CDR3 DNA is TGCACCTGCAGTGCCCCCAACAAGAATTCTGGAAATACG. J is TRBJ1-3 and V is TRBV1; D is unresolved. From the germline J gene comes the end of the CDR3, since the read stops 3 residues before it. The CDR3 totals 16 residues. With 3 bases removed from V and 0 bases from J, the gap between germline ends came to 12 bases. CDR1 is NSQYPW and CDR2 is LRSPGD in the germline V gene (reference sequence).

As concerns this clone: The DNA translation disagrees with the TCRdb protein at residue 13, so the protein in this description comes from the DNA. Each gene name is a mouse one. The read ends 3 residues before the CDR3 terminus; that terminus is restored from the germline J gene. The V gene is TRBV13-3, the J gene TRBJ1-6; D might be TRBD1 (6 bases). TRBJ1-6 is an open reading frame, and its role is uncertain. The germline V gene encodes CDR1 NNHDY and CDR2 SYVADS. This CDR3 comprises 16 residues. Trimming removed 1 base at V and 1 base at J, with 9 bases between. Incomplete CDR3 DNA: TGTGCCAGCAGTGATACGGGACAATCCTATAATTCGCCC. Protein: CASSDTGQSYNSP. The CDR3 as a whole reads CASSDTGQSYNSPLYF.

There are a few counts of this clone. The genes and germline here are from mouse. The read terminates 4 residues before the CDR3 end, so the remaining end is supplied by the germline J gene. The V and J genes are TRBV16 and TRBJ2-7, with D possibly matching TRBD1 (6 bases). The CDR3 loop spans 14 amino acids. The germline V gene has CDR1 SGHSA and CDR2 FRNQAP. V lost 2 bases and J lost 3, with 11 bases in between. The chain's CDR3 is CASSLPGHNYEQYF. CDR3 DNA (partial): TGTGCAAGCAGCTTACCGGGACACAACTAT.

This clone showed up many times. Gene names are mouse gene names. Read sequence stops 4 residues before the CDR3 end, and the germline J gene provides the missing end. The J gene is TRBJ2-1, the V gene TRBV13-3; perhaps TRBD1 as D (6 bases). Per germline, CDR1 NNHDY and CDR2 SYVADS. The CDR3 extends over 15 amino acids. Between the trimmed V and J ends, which lost 0 bases and 5 bases, there was a span of 12 bases. CDR3 residues: CASSDVTGWDAEQFF. The CDR3 DNA, read in part, is TGTGCCAGCAGTGATGTCACAGGGTGGGATGCT.

As concerns this clone: The listed genes are named as in mouse. The CDR3 goes on 4 residues after the read ends, and that part is filled in from the germline J gene. The J gene is TRBJ1-2, the V gene TRBV13-1, with a tentative D call TRBD1 (6 bases). V was pared by 3 bases and J by 2 bases, with 8 bases between. Germline-derived CDR1 and CDR2 are NSHNY and SYGAGN. The CDR3 has 13 residues. The sequenced part of the CDR3 DNA is TGTGCCAGCAGTGGGAGGGGGAACTCC. Protein product: CASSGRGNS. The CDR3 reads in full as CASSGRGNSDYTF.

To note about this clone: The listed TCRdb protein conflicts with the DNA translation at residue 13, and the protein shown is translated directly from the DNA. Gene names follow the mouse nomenclature. Read data end 3 residues before the CDR3 end; the end is taken from the germline J gene. The rearrangement uses TRBV13-1 and TRBJ1-3, with D perhaps matching TRBD1 (6 bases). Germline-derived CDR1 and CDR2 are NSHNY and SYGAGN. V dropped 1 base and J dropped 0 bases, with 11 bases sitting between them. This CDR3 spans 16 amino acids. CDR3 residues: CASSDPGTFSGNTLYF. The sequenced part of the CDR3 DNA is TGTGCCAGCAGTGATCCCGGGACATTTTCTGGAAATACG.

This clone has a handful of counts. Mouse gene names apply. Read sequence stops 4 residues before the CDR3 end, and the germline J gene provides the missing end. This rearrangement joins TRBV13-3 to TRBJ1-1, with a possible D match to TRBD1 (6 bases). Germline V lookup: CDR1 NNHDY, CDR2 SYVADS. CDR3 length equals 15 residues. V shed 4 bases and J shed 0 bases, with 13 bases lying between them. CDR3 region: CASSSTGMSNTEVFF. CDR3 DNA, as far as it was read: TGTGCCAGCAGTTCTACAGGGATGTCAAACACA.

Concerning this clone: Mouse gene names apply. From the germline J gene comes the end of the CDR3, since the read stops 4 residues before it. The rearrangement uses TRBV13-3 and TRBJ2-2; D is perhaps TRBD1 (6 bases). The germline V gene has CDR1 NNHDY and CDR2 SYVADS. Trimming pared 5 bases from V and 1 base from J, leaving 12 bases between. The CDR3 runs to 15 residues. This CDR3 reads CASRNRDKNTGQLYF. The DNA read from the CDR3 is TGTGCCAGCAGGAACCGGGACAAAAACACCGGG.

Details on this clone: Mouse germline and gene names are used. Coverage ceases 4 residues before the CDR3 finishes, and the germline J gene fills in the end. This chain connects TRBV17 to TRBJ2-5; the D gene is possibly TRBD1 (5 bases). Germline assignment: CDR1 MNHDT and CDR2 YYDKIL. The CDR3 contains 14 residues. The sequenced CDR3 bases are TGTGCTAGCAGTAGGAGCCAGGGAGGGGAC. The encoded protein is CASSRSQGGD. The complete CDR3 protein is CASSRSQGGDTQYF.

Note on this clone: The translated DNA and TCRdb's protein are not identical at residue 14; the protein here was translated from the DNA. Gene labels here are mouse ones. The read finishes 3 residues shy of the CDR3 end, and the germline J gene is used to complete it. This chain uses TRBV13-3 with TRBJ1-6; the match to TRBD1 covers 12 bases. TRBJ1-6 is an ORF, with its function uncertain. Germline loops: CDR1 NNHDY, CDR2 SYVADS. The CDR3 sequence is 17 residues long. V was clipped by 3 bases and J by 6 bases; unmatched bases: 7. This CDR3 is CASSAPGQGASNSPLYF. Incomplete CDR3 DNA: TGTGCCAGCAGTGCTCCGGGACAGGGGGCGAGTAATTCGCCC.

In its sample, this clone was seen a few times. The listed TCRdb protein conflicts with the DNA translation at residue 10, and the protein shown is translated directly from the DNA. Each gene name is a mouse one. The read comes to an end 3 residues before the CDR3 does, leaving the germline J gene to fill in the end. The chain uses TRBV19 and TRBJ1-6; no clear D gene. TRBJ1-6 is noted as an ORF with a role that remains uncertain. Looked up from germline, CDR1 is FNHDT and CDR2 is SITEND (reference sequence). The CDR3 is made up of 13 amino acids. Trimming pared 4 bases from V and 4 bases from J, leaving 6 bases between. The covered CDR3 bases are TGTGCCAGCAGTGTCACATATAATTCGCCC. Translation gives CASSVTYNSP. The full CDR3 reads CASSVTYNSPLYF.

Comment on this clone: DNA and listed protein disagree at residue 10, so the protein shown here was translated from the DNA. Gene and germline names: mouse. The read is 3 residues too short to cover the CDR3 end, so that end is filled in from the germline J gene. This chain joins TRBV12-1 and TRBJ1-3; a possible D gene is TRBD1 (5 bases). CDR3 length: 13 residues. Germline values: CDR1 SGHSN, CDR2 HYEKVE. The V end was cut by 9 bases, the J end by 2 bases, with 13 bases between. Here the CDR3 reads CAPLGGAGNTLYF. The sequenced part of the CDR3 DNA is TGTGCCCCCTTGGGGGGGGCTGGAAATACG.

This clone was counted only a few times. Gene and germline names: mouse. The CDR3 extends 4 residues past the end of the read, so its final part is completed from the germline J gene. The chain carries TRBV13-3 and TRBJ2-2, with D possibly being TRBD2 (5 bases). V lost 2 bases and J 4 bases, leaving 9 bases between the germline ends. Looked up from germline, CDR1 is NNHDY and CDR2 is SYVADS. CDR3 length: 14 residues. CDR3 DNA, as far as it was read: TGTGCCAGCAGTGAAATCTGGGCCACCGGG. It translates to CASSEIWATG. The complete CDR3 protein is CASSEIWATGQLYF.

This clone was found a few times. Gene names refer to mouse genes. The read ends 4 residues early relative to the CDR3; the germline J gene fills the gap. The V gene is TRBV19, the J gene TRBJ2-7, with 7 bases aligning to TRBD2. J lost 0 bases, V lost 2 bases, and 5 bases had no gene match. Germline V lookup: CDR1 FNHDT, CDR2 SITEND (reference sequence). The CDR3 is 15 residues long. The CDR3 here is CASSMGGLSSYEQYF. CDR3 DNA (partial): TGTGCCAGCAGTATGGGGGGACTGAGCTCCTAT.

This clone was counted a few times. DNA and listed protein disagree at residue 10, so the protein shown here was translated from the DNA. All gene names here are mouse names. The read gets to within 3 residues of the CDR3 end, and the germline J gene fills in the rest. The V and J genes are TRBV13-2 and TRBJ1-6; TRBD1 might be the D (6 bases). TRBJ1-6 is annotated as an ORF whose role is uncertain. The CDR3 length is 13 residues. V was shortened by 0 bases and J by 8 bases, with 6 bases between the two germline ends. Looked up from germline, CDR1 is NNHNN and CDR2 is SYGAGS (reference sequence). Partial CDR3 DNA: TGTGCCAGCGGTGATGGGACAGATTCGCCC. This sequence encodes CASGDGTDSP. In full, the CDR3 is CASGDGTDSPLYF.

This clone has a handful of counts. Gene names are mouse gene names. The CDR3 end is not reached by the read, which stops 4 residues before it; the germline J gene fills it in. The V gene is TRBV1, the J gene TRBJ1-1; 8 bases line up with TRBD1. Germline-derived CDR1 and CDR2 are NSQYPW and LRSPGD (reference sequence). The length of the CDR3 is 15 residues. The V gene end was trimmed by 4 bases and the J gene end by 1 base; junction bases not matched to a gene: 5. CDR3 protein: CTCSGATGGNTEVFF. The part of the CDR3 DNA that was read is TGCACCTGCAGTGGGGCCACAGGGGGGAACACA.

This clone was picked up a small number of times. Genes here carry mouse names. The read halts 4 residues ahead of the CDR3 end, with the missing end drawn from the germline J gene. The chain carries TRBV19 and TRBJ2-3, with D perhaps matching TRBD2 (5 bases). V was cut by 4 bases and J by 2 bases, with 11 bases left in between. Germline CDR1 and CDR2: FNHDT and SITEND (reference sequence). This CDR3 spans 14 amino acids. This CDR3 reads CASSLTGLAETLYF. The part of the CDR3 DNA that was read is TGTGCCAGCAGTCTCACCGGACTTGCAGAA.

This clone showed up just a few times. The listed genes are named as in mouse. The CDR3 is cut off 4 residues early in the read; its end comes from the germline J gene. The rearrangement joins TRBV16 to TRBJ2-7; 7 positions agree with TRBD1. With V trimmed by 6 bases and J by 0 bases, 5 bases remained unmatched. The CDR3 spans 14 residues. Germline CDR1 SGHSA, CDR2 FRNQAP. CDR3 loop: CASRSGQSSYEQYF. The sequenced part of the CDR3 DNA is TGTGCAAGCAGATCGGGACAGAGCTCCTAT.

Of note for this clone: Any gene name here is a mouse gene name. Coverage ceases 4 residues before the CDR3 finishes, and the germline J gene fills in the end. This chain connects TRBV13-3 to TRBJ2-1, with a possible D match to TRBD2 (7 bases). This CDR3 is 15 amino acids long. Trimming cost V 1 base and J 2 bases, with 10 bases left between them. CDR1 and CDR2 from the germline V gene are NNHDY and SYVADS. The chain's CDR3 is CASSDTGGHYAEQFF. The CDR3 bases that were read are TGTGCCAGCAGTGATACCGGGGGGCACTATGCT.